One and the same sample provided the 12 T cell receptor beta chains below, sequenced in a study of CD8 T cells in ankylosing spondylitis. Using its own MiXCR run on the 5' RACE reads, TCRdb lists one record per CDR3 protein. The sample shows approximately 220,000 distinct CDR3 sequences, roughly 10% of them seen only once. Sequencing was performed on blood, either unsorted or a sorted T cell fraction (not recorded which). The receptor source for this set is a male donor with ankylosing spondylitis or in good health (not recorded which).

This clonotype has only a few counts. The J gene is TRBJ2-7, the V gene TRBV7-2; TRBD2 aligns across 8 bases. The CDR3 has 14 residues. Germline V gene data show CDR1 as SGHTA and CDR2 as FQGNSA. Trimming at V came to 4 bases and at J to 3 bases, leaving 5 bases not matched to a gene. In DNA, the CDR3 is TGTGCCAGCAGCTCCAGCGGGGGACACTACGAGCAGTACTTC. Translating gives CASSSSGGHYEQYF.

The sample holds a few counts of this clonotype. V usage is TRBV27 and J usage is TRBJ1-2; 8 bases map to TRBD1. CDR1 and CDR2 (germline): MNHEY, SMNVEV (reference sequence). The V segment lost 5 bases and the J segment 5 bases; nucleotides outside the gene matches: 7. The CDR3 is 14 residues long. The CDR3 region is CASSRGQAAYGYTF. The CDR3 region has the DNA TGTGCCAGCAGTCGGGGACAGGCGGCTTATGGCTACACCTTC.

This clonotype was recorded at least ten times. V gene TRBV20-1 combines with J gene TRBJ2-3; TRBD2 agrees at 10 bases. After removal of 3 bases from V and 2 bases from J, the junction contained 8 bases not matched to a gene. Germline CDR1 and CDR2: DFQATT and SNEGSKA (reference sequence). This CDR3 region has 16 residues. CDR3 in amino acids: CSASPQRGGTTDTQYF. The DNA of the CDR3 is TGCAGTGCTAGTCCCCAGCGGGGGGGCACCACAGATACGCAGTATTTT.

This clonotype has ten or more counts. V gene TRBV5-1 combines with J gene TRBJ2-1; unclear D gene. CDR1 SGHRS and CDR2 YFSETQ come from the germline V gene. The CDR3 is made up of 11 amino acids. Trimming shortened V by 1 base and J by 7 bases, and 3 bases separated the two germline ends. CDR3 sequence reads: CASSLRNEQFF. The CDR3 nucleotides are TGCGCCAGCAGCTTGAGGAATGAGCAGTTCTTC.

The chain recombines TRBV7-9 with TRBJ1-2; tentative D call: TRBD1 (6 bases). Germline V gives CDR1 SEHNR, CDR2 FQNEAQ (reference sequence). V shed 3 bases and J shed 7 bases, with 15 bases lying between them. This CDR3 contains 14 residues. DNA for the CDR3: TGTGCCAGCAGCTTTGGGGGCAGGGCTGGTGGCTACACCTTC. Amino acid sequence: CASSFGGRAGGYTF.

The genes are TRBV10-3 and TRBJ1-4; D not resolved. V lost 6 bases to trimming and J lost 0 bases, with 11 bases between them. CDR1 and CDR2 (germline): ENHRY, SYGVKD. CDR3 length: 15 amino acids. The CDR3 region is CAISSSGTTNEKLFF. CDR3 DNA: TGTGCCATCAGCTCTTCGGGGACAACTAATGAAAAACTGTTTTTT.

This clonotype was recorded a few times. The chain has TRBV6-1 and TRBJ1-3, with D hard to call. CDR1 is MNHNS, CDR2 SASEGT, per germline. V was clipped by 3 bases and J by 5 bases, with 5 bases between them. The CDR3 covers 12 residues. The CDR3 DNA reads TGTGCCAGCAGTGAGACCAGAAACACCATATATTTT. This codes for CASSETRNTIYF.

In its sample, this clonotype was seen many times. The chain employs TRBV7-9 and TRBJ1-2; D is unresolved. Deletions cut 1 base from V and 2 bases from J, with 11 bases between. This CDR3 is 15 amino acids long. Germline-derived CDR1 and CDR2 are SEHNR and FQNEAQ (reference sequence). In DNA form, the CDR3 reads TGTGCCAGCAGCTTAGACGGTCAGATGAACTATGGCTACACCTTC. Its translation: CASSLDGQMNYGYTF.

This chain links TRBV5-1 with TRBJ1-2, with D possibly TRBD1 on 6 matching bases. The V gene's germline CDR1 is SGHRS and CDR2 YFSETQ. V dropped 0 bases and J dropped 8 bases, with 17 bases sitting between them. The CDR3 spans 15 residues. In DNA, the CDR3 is TGCGCCAGCAGCTTGGATGGGGGCGCCCCGGAAGGCTACACCTTC. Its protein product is CASSLDGGAPEGYTF. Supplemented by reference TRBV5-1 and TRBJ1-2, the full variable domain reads KAGVTQTPRYLIKTRGQQVTLSCSPISGHRSVSWYQQTPGQGLQFLFEYFSETQRNKGNFPGRFSGRQFSNSRSEMNVSTLELGDSALYLCASSLDGGAPEGYTFGSGTRLTVV.

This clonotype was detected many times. In nucleotides, the CDR3 is TGTGCCAGCAGCCAAGATTCCGGATCACCCCTCCACTTT. As protein: CASSQDSGSPLHF. The rearrangement uses TRBV4-2 and TRBJ1-6; D remains ambiguous. Between the trimmed V and J ends, which lost 0 bases and 10 bases, there was a span of 7 bases. The CDR3 is made up of 13 amino acids. Germline lookup yields CDR1 LGHNA and CDR2 YNFKEQ.

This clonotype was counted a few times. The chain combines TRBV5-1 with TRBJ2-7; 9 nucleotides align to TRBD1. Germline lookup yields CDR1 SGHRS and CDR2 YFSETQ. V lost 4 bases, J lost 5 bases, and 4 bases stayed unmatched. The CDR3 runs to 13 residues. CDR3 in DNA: TGCGCCAGCAGCCTAACAGGGGGCCACGAGCAGTACTTC. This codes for CASSLTGGHEQYF.

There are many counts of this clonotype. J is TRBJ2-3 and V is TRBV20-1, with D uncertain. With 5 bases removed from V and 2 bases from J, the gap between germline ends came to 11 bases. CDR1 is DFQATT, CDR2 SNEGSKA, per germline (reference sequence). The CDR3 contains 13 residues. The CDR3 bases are TGCAGTGCTCCGGAGACGGTCACAGATACGCAGTATTTT. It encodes CSAPETVTDTQYF.